Listed here is a single TCR beta chain. This clonotype was counted at least ten times. The antigen it binds to is not known. No base-level quality is on record; no much larger clone is a single base apart. The sample was run on an Illumina NovaSeq 6000. TCR cDNA was made using 5'RACE template switching, a step that added a universal primer site and unique molecular identifiers. Priming for cDNA synthesis came from both the TCR alpha and TCR beta constant segments. Library amplification involved two PCR steps, and the second step added sample barcodes and sequencing adapters. Sequencing of libraries was done on Illumina HiSeq 2500 (2x100 bp) or NovaSeq (2x150 bp). The published analysis was carried out like this. MIGEC handled demultiplexing of reads and collapsing into UMI consensus sequences, while MiXCR performed V(D)J alignment. Clonotypes responding to the vaccine were identified with edgeR on replicate PBMC samples, with the criteria of FDR below 0.01 and a log2 fold change above 5 up to day 15. Bulk clonotypes were assigned CD4 or CD8 identity according to which sequenced CD4 or CD8 repertoire held them at higher abundance. TCRdb reprocessing: public reads trimmed at Q25 with fastp, clones called with MiXCR, in-frame beta chains kept. Each entry merges the rows of one CDR3 protein and shows their most common DNA and genes. The V and J calls come from TCRdb's annotation, not from the publication. This sample lists about 220,000 distinct CDR3 sequences; 3.2% were detected once. The leading ten clones occupy roughly 3.2% of the sample.

The data were obtained in a study of T cells after yellow fever vaccination (dated 2019 in TCRdb). For the wider study: The SMART-Seq v4 Ultra Low Input RNA kit was used to prepare libraries from fractions with low cell numbers. Bulk TCR alpha and beta repertoires were sequenced longitudinally to track T-cell clones before and after primary and booster YFV17D yellow fever vaccination. Two healthy male donors, one aged 18 to 29 and one aged 30 to 40 years, made up the cohort. Blood was drawn at multiple timepoints before and after primary and secondary immunization, with bulk PBMC replicates and cell subsets isolated. Study-wide findings and limitations: A small fraction of clonotypes appeared in both the CD4 and CD8 compartments, likely as a result of convergent recombination. Most clones expanded after primary vaccination (almost 97% of CD4 and 88% of CD8) were re-detected after the booster, suggesting that broad memory maintenance occurred. The secondary T-cell response was found to be weaker but faster than the primary response, with a peak reached on day 5 rather than on day 15. FACS-sorted repertoires could contain abundant contaminating clonotypes from the bulk population, so computational filtering was required. Only two donors were included in the study, so the extent to which the findings can be generalized is limited.

Per the publication, the treatment or condition label means: live attenuated yellow fever vaccine strain. A standard Ficoll-Paque protocol was used to isolate PBMCs from peripheral blood. Dynabeads CD4 and CD8 positive selection kits were used to isolate the CD4 and CD8 T-cell fractions. TriZol was used to extract RNA from bulk PBMCs, from CD4 and CD8 fractions, and from dextramer-positive and dextramer-negative fractions. The source is a man aged 18-30 years who received the YFV17D yellow fever vaccine. The specimen comprised CD4+ T cells sorted from PBMCs, sampled 10 days after the yellow fever booster vaccination.

The CDR3 reads as follows: CASSSKGDTQYF. The DNA sequence reads TGCGCCAGCAGCTCAAAAGGGGATACGCAGTATTTT. The chain joins TRBV5-1 to TRBJ2-3, with no confidently assigned D gene. V loses 3 bases, J loses 6 bases, and the germline ends lie 8 bases apart. Looking up the germline V gene yields CDR1 SGHRS and CDR2 YFSETQ. Spanning cysteine to phenylalanine, the CDR3 consists of 12 amino acids. The sequence is cut down to CDR3 DNA, 36 bases in frame from base 1.